The clone carrying this T cell receptor beta chain occurred a few times. Its specificity is not known. This record belongs to a study of cytomegalovirus exposure and HLA in healthy donors. Regarding the study as a whole: It was approximately 160 TCR beta chains that were listed as cytomegalovirus-associated.

Profiled with immunoSEQ multiplex PCR; TCRdb holds only in-frame clones, not every one. The sample holds roughly 120,000 clones; more than 70% are singletons and the top ten take around 2%. The V and J ends lost 7 bases and 6 bases, in that order; junction bases with no gene match: 6. The germline V gene encodes CDR1 PRHDT and CDR2 FYEKMQ (reference sequence). CDR3 length: 12 amino acids. The V gene is TRBV13, the J gene TRBJ2-7; TRBD1 aligns across 7 bases. This TCR was recovered from a man aged 18 to 30 in good health and CMV-seronegative. Sequenced sample: PBMCs. CDR3 amino acids: CASNRQGGEQYF. CDR3 coding DNA: TGTGCCAGCAACCGACAGGGTGGCGAGCAGTACTTC.